This T cell receptor (beta chain) was captured by sequencing in a study of T cells in Graves' hyperthyroidism and ophthalmopathy. In regard to this clonotype: Its antigen is currently unknown.

Germline trimming cut 6 bases from V and 4 bases from J; bases unmatched to any gene: 13. Germline CDR1 and CDR2: SQVTM and ANQGSEA. This CDR3 comprises 16 residues. RNA transcripts were the template for amplifying TCR beta CDR3 regions. TCR CDR3 regions were first amplified by RT-PCR with HTBI primers. TCRdb called the multiplex PCR reads again in MiXCR, with one record for every CDR3 protein. The table shows roughly 660,000 distinct CDR3 sequences, with 17% occurring only once. Study-wide results and caveats: Ophthalmopathy was distinguished from stable hyperthyroidism by 13 V-J signatures. Among clonotypes expanded in thyroid above 0.001, most were also found in blood. Model output signaled ophthalmopathy a median roughly six months ahead of onset.

This TCR came from a man aged 45-65 years with Graves' hyperthyroidism. The sample comprised blood. The gene calls are TRBV29-1 and TRBJ2-1; 9 bases map to TRBD1. DNA for the CDR3: TGCAGCGTCGGCGGGACAGGGAGTTTCGGGTACAATGAGCAGTTCTTC. As protein: CSVGGTGSFGYNEQFF.